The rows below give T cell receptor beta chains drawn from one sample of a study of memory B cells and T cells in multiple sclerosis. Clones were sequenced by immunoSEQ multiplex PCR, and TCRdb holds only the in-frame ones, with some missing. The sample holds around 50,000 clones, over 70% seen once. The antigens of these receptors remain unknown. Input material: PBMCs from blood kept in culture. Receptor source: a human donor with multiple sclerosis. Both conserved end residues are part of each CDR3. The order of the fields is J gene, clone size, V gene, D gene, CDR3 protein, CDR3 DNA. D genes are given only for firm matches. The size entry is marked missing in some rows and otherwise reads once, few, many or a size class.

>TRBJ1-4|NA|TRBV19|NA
CASSMRGFGLNHEKLFF
TGTGCCAGTAGTATGAGGGGATTCGGCCTTAACCATGAAAAACTGTTTTTT
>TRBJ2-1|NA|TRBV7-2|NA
CASSGGTWGDEQFF
TGTGCCAGCAGCGGCGGGACGTGGGGAGATGAGCAGTTCTTC
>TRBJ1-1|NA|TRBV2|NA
CASSFGALNTEAFF
TGTGCCAGCAGCTTTGGAGCACTGAACACTGAAGCTTTCTTT
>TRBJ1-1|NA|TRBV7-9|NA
CASSLTANTEAFF
TGTGCCAGCAGCTTAACGGCGAACACTGAAGCTTTCTTT
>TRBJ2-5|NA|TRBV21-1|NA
CASCGSATETQYF
TGTGCCAGCTGTGGTAGCGCCACAGAGACCCAGTACTTC
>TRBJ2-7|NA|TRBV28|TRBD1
CASGTGGYEQYF
TGTGCCAGCGGGACAGGAGGTTACGAGCAGTACTTC
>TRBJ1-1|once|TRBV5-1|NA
CASSSWGNTEAFF
TGCGCCAGCAGCTCCTGGGGGAACACTGAAGCTTTCTTT
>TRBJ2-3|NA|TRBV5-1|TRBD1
CASNLGQQTSTDTQYF
TGCGCCAGCAATTTGGGACAGCAAACTAGCACAGATACGCAGTATTTT
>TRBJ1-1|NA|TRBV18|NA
CASSPGRSYEAFF
TGTGCCAGCTCACCGGGCAGATCCTATGAAGCTTTCTTT
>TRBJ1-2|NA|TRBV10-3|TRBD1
CAISETTGAGGYTF
TGTGCCATCAGTGAGACTACAGGGGCTGGGGGCTACACCTTC
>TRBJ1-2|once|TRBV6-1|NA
CATGQRPYYGYTF
TGTGCCACCGGACAGCGGCCCTATTATGGCTACACCTTC
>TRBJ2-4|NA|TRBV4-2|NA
CASSQEGNGRHIQYF
TGTGCCAGCAGCCAAGAAGGGAACGGTCGACACATTCAGTACTTC
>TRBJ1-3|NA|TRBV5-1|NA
CASSLGPMGLLSGNTIYF
TGCGCCAGCAGCTTGGGGCCAATGGGACTACTCTCTGGAAACACCATATATTTT
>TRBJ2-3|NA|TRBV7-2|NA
CASSLERGSGSTDTQYF
TGTGCCAGCAGCTTAGAGCGTGGTTCAGGTAGCACAGATACGCAGTATTTT
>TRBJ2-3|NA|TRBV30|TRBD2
CAWSVLAAQYF
TGTGCCTGGAGTGTGCTAGCGGCGCAGTATTTT
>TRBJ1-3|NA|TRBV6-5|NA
CASRPRPSSGNTIYF
TGTGCCAGCAGACCCAGACCGAGCTCTGGAAACACCATATATTTT
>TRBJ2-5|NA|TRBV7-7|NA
CASSADRIQETQYF
TGTGCTAGCAGCGCGGACAGAATCCAAGAGACCCAGTACTTC
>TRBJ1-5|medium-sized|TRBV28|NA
CASRYSNQPQHF
TGTGCCAGCCGTTATAGCAATCAGCCCCAGCATTTT
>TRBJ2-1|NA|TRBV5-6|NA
CASTLRGNEQFF
TGTGCCAGCACCCTAAGGGGTAATGAGCAGTTCTTC
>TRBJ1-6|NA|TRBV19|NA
CASSIVAYSPLHF
TGTGCCAGTAGTATAGTCGCCTATTCACCCCTCCACTTT
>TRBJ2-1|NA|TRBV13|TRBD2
CASSRLAGANEQFF
TGTGCCAGCAGCCGACTAGCGGGGGCCAATGAGCAGTTCTTC
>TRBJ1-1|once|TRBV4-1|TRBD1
CASSHPPGTGRRNTEAFF
TGCGCCAGCAGCCACCCTCCCGGGACAGGGAGACGGAACACTGAAGCTTTCTTT
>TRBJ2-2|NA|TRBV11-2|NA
CASSFEGTGELFF
TGTGCCAGCAGCTTCGAGGGTACCGGGGAGCTGTTTTTT
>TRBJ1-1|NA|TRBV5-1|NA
CASSLKLQGTEAFF
TGCGCCAGCAGCTTAAAATTACAGGGAACTGAAGCTTTCTTT
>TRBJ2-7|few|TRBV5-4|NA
CASSVSGLTYEQYF
TGTGCCAGCAGCGTGTCGGGACTGACCTACGAGCAGTACTTC
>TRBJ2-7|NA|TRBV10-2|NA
CASSDPISYEQYF
TGCGCCAGCAGTGACCCTATCTCCTACGAGCAGTACTTC
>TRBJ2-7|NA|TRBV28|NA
CASSLLHYEQYF
TGTGCCAGCAGTTTATTGCATTACGAGCAGTACTTC
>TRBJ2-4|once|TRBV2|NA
CASSERGQGIIQYF
TGTGCCAGCAGTGAAAGGGGTCAGGGGATCATTCAGTACTTC
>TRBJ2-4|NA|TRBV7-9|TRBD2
CASSTSLAGELAKNIQYF
TGTGCCAGCAGCACGTCGCTAGCGGGGGAACTAGCCAAAAACATTCAGTACTTC
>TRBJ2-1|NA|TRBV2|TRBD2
CASRLAPNGEQFF
TGTGCCAGCAGACTAGCGCCCAATGGTGAGCAGTTCTTC
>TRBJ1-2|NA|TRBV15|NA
CATSRLGGGYGYTF
TGTGCCACCAGCAGGCTCGGAGGGGGGTATGGCTACACCTTC
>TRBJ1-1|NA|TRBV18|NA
CASSSPTVPRTEAFF
TGTGCCAGCTCATCCCCAACGGTGCCGAGGACTGAAGCTTTCTTT